Presented here are 25 T cell receptor beta chains from one specimen sequenced in a study of cytotoxic CD8 clonotypes in ibrutinib-treated CLL. The repertoire was sequenced with immunoSEQ multiplex PCR; TCRdb's copy has only in-frame clones and lacks some. The sample lists approximately 130,000 clones, approximately 80% occurring once. This specimen consisted of PBMCs, obtained after 24 months of ibrutinib treatment. These receptors were taken from a human donor with chronic lymphocytic leukemia.

V usage is TRBV5-1 and J usage is TRBJ1-1, with D tentatively TRBD1 (5 bases). The CDR3 totals 15 residues. Trimming took off 1 base at V and 1 base at J, with 11 bases between the two ends. CDR1 and CDR2 from the germline V gene are SGHRS and YFSETQ. The CDR3 loop reads CASSLFGAANTEAFF. Here the CDR3 DNA reads TGCGCCAGCAGCTTGTTCGGGGCAGCGAACACTGAAGCTTTCTTT.

This chain uses TRBV13 with TRBJ2-1, with D uncertain. Trimming pared 4 bases from V and 2 bases from J, leaving 3 bases between. Germline CDR1 and CDR2: PRHDT and FYEKMQ (reference sequence). The CDR3 contains 12 residues. The CDR3: CASSSTYNEQFF. The DNA of the CDR3 is TGTGCCAGCAGCTCCACCTACAATGAGCAGTTCTTC.

V and J are TRBV12-5 and TRBJ1-3, with no clear D. Germline-derived CDR1 and CDR2 are LGHNT and FRNRAP. The V gene lost 2 bases and the J gene lost 0 bases, with 11 bases spanning the gap. There are 16 residues in the CDR3. The CDR3 region has the DNA TGTGCTAGTGGTTTGACTCCGACGAGCTCTGGAAACACCATATATTTT. It specifies CASGLTPTSSGNTIYF. Together with reference TRBV12-5 and TRBJ1-3, the CDR3 gives the full variable domain: DARVTQTPRHKVTEMGQEVTMRCQPILGHNTVFWYRQTMMQGLELLAYFRNRAPLDDSGMPKDRFSAEMPDATLATLKIQPSEPRDSAVYFCASGLTPTSSGNTIYFGEGSWLTVV.

The V and J genes are TRBV2 and TRBJ2-7, with 7 bases matching TRBD1. This CDR3 comprises 17 residues. Germline V gene lookup returns CDR1 SNHLY and CDR2 FYNNEI. V lost 8 bases and J lost 3; bases outside the gene matches: 19. The CDR3 DNA follows: TGTGCCAGCGTCGCAGGGGGAAATATTATCCCCTTCTACGAGCAGTACTTC. Amino acids: CASVAGGNIIPFYEQYF.

J is TRBJ2-7 and V is TRBV2; possibly TRBD1 or TRBD2 for D (5 bases each). Trimming pared 7 bases from V and 0 bases from J, leaving 16 bases between. The CDR3 covers 15 residues. The germline gives CDR1 SNHLY, CDR2 FYNNEI. CDR3 residues: CASTRGAGSSYEQYF. In DNA form, the CDR3 reads TGTGCCAGCACACGTGGGGCAGGGAGCTCCTACGAGCAGTACTTC.

The chain carries TRBV6-1 and TRBJ1-1; weak D call: TRBD1 (6 bases). With 6 bases removed from V and 0 bases from J, the gap between germline ends came to 14 bases. The CDR3 spans 15 residues. Germline CDR1 reads MNHNS; CDR2 reads SASEGT. CDR3 coding DNA: TGTGCCAGCAGAGTAACAGGGTCCTTGAACACTGAAGCTTTCTTT. It specifies CASRVTGSLNTEAFF.

This clone was counted once. Here the CDR3 reads CASSPGTGGNYGYTF. CDR3 nucleotide sequence: TGCGCCAGCAGCCCCGGGACAGGGGGTAACTATGGCTACACCTTC. This chain links TRBV5-1 with TRBJ1-2; 11 bases map to TRBD1. Losses at the gene ends were 4 bases for V and 1 base for J; bases not matched to a gene: 3. This CDR3 is built from 15 residues. Germline V gives CDR1 SGHRS, CDR2 YFSETQ. Combining the CDR3 with reference TRBV5-1 and TRBJ1-2 gives the whole variable domain KAGVTQTPRYLIKTRGQQVTLSCSPISGHRSVSWYQQTPGQGLQFLFEYFSETQRNKGNFPGRFSGRQFSNSRSEMNVSTLELGDSALYLCASSPGTGGNYGYTFGSGTRLTVV.

This clone appeared a single time. The rearrangement uses TRBV10-3 and TRBJ2-3; 9 bases line up with TRBD1. Germline V gives CDR1 ENHRY, CDR2 SYGVKD. Germline trimming cut 7 bases from V and 0 bases from J; bases unmatched to any gene: 5. The CDR3 covers 15 residues. This chain's CDR3 is CAITNGQGSTDTQYF. The CDR3 DNA reads as TGTGCCATCACTAACGGACAGGGGAGCACAGATACGCAGTATTTT.

CDR3 sequence: CAISEKGLGGRDEQFF. CDR3 sequence (DNA): TGTGCCATCAGTGAGAAGGGATTGGGGGGGCGCGATGAGCAGTTCTTC. The gene calls are TRBV10-3 and TRBJ2-1; maybe TRBD2 (7 bases). V lost 2 bases to trimming and J lost 8 bases, with 19 bases between them. The CDR3 spans 16 residues. Germline loops: CDR1 ENHRY, CDR2 SYGVKD.

Notes on this clone: One junction end disagrees with the germline gene, perhaps due to a read error. The chain couples TRBV5-4 to TRBJ1-2; D is unclear. The CDR3 length is 13 residues. Germline values: CDR1 SGHNT, CDR2 YYREEE (reference sequence). The CDR3 sequence is CASSGSDGVLHHF. The DNA for the CDR3 is TGTGCCAGCAGCGGGTCGGACGGTGTCCTCCATCACTTC.

J is TRBJ1-2 and V is TRBV19; 8 bases align to TRBD1. The CDR3 has 15 amino acids. Losses at the gene ends were 5 bases for V and 6 bases for J; bases not matched to a gene: 11. The V gene's germline CDR1 is LNHDA and CDR2 SQIVND (reference sequence). This CDR3 reads CASSARDRTKDGYTF. The CDR3 coding sequence is TGTGCCAGTAGTGCAAGGGACAGGACGAAGGATGGCTACACCTTC.

The genes are TRBV5-5 and TRBJ1-5; the D gene is possibly TRBD1 (5 bases). V was trimmed by 2 bases and J by 9 bases, leaving 21 bases between them. The length of the CDR3 is 16 residues. Germline values: CDR1 SGHKS, CDR2 YYEKEE (reference sequence). The CDR3 sequence: CASSLWQGPTGGPQHF. CDR3 DNA: TGTGCCAGCAGCTTATGGCAGGGCCCCACCGGGGGGCCCCAGCATTTT.

This chain links TRBV5-4 with TRBJ1-3; 8 nucleotides match TRBD1. V shed 0 bases, J shed 3 bases, and the junction held 2 bases outside the gene matches. Germline loops: CDR1 SGHNT, CDR2 YYREEE (reference sequence). There are 15 residues in the CDR3. The chain's CDR3 is CASSLGTGGGNTIYF. The CDR3 nucleotides are TGTGCCAGCAGCTTGGGCACAGGGGGTGGAAACACCATATATTTT.

V and J are TRBV11-3 and TRBJ2-1; D remains ambiguous. The CDR3 loop spans 15 amino acids. Germline assignment: CDR1 SGHNT and CDR2 YENEEA. The ends were cut back, 2 bases at V and 4 bases at J, with 12 bases in the middle. CDR3 DNA: TGTGCCAGCAGCTTAAGGCAGGCCACTTACAATGAGCAGTTCTTC. This translates into CASSLRQATYNEQFF.

V gene TRBV7-8 combines with J gene TRBJ1-2; D not certain. Per the germline V gene, CDR1 is SGHVS and CDR2 is FQNEAQ. V was shortened by 5 bases and J by 6 bases, with 19 bases between the two germline ends. The CDR3 has 15 residues. CDR3 in DNA: TGTGCCAGCAGCCCTAGACTTTTTATCCGGGATGGCTACACCTTC. This gives the protein CASSPRLFIRDGYTF. The full variable domain, completed using reference TRBV7-8 and TRBJ1-2, is GAGVSQSPRYKVAKRGQDVALRCDPISGHVSLFWYQQALGQGPEFLTYFQNEAQLDKSGLPSDRFFAERPEGSVSTLKIQRTQQEDSAVYLCASSPRLFIRDGYTFGSGTRLTVV.

The CDR3 DNA follows: TGTGCCAGCAGTGAAGGTCCAGGATACTACGAGCAGTACTTC. It specifies CASSEGPGYYEQYF. The genes are TRBV6-1 and TRBJ2-7; no definite D call. The germline V gene has CDR1 MNHNS and CDR2 SASEGT. The CDR3 is 14 residues long. Trimming shortened V by 1 base and J by 3 bases, and 10 bases separated the two germline ends.

This sequence joins TRBV7-2 and TRBJ1-4; D remains ambiguous. The CDR3 is made up of 17 amino acids. Germline loops: CDR1 SGHTA, CDR2 FQGNSA. Trimming removed 2 bases from V and 1 base from J, with 14 bases in between. Here the CDR3 reads CASSLWATQITNEKLFF. The CDR3 DNA reads as TGTGCCAGCAGCTTATGGGCCACCCAGATAACTAATGAAAAACTGTTTTTT.

CDR3 nucleotides: TGTGCCAGCAGTTCCCAGGGAAACGGGTATGAAGCTTTCTTT. Translating gives CASSSQGNGYEAFF. The V call is TRBV6-6, the J call TRBJ1-1, with D maybe TRBD1 (5 bases). V shed 4 bases and J shed 7 bases, with 16 bases lying between them. This CDR3 has 14 residues. The germline CDR1 and CDR2 sequences are MNHNY and SVGAGI (reference sequence).

V gene TRBV10-3 combines with J gene TRBJ2-7; unclear D gene. Germline CDR1 is ENHRY and CDR2 is SYGVKD. The CDR3 totals 13 residues. Trimming left V 0 bases short and J 6 bases short, with 9 bases between. CDR3 DNA sequence: TGTGCCATCAGTGAGTCGGGCAGCCCCGAGCAGTACTTC. Protein product: CAISESGSPEQYF.

The chain employs TRBV5-5 and TRBJ2-2; D not certain. Trimming pared 0 bases from V and 1 base from J, leaving 4 bases between. The length of the CDR3 is 14 residues. Looked up from germline, CDR1 is SGHKS and CDR2 is YYEKEE (reference sequence). CDR3 DNA: TGTGCCAGCAGCTTGGGGCTGAACACCGGGGAGCTGTTTTTT. Protein sequence: CASSLGLNTGELFF.

This sequence joins TRBV7-8 and TRBJ1-6, with 9 positions matching TRBD1. V shed 5 bases, J shed 0 bases, and the junction held 5 bases outside the gene matches. The V gene's germline CDR1 is SGHVS and CDR2 FQNEAQ. CDR3 size: 17 residues. The CDR3 is CASSQRTGASYNSPLHF. The CDR3 nucleotides are TGTGCCAGCAGCCAACGGACAGGGGCCTCCTATAATTCACCCCTCCACTTT.

V usage is TRBV19 and J usage is TRBJ1-4; TRBD1 aligns across 8 bases. The germline V gene encodes CDR1 LNHDA and CDR2 SQIVND (reference sequence). The CDR3 covers 16 residues. Losses at the gene ends were 6 bases for V and 5 bases for J; bases not matched to a gene: 11. CDR3: CASRPTPGQDNEKLFF. Written as DNA, the CDR3 is TGTGCCAGTAGACCTACGCCGGGACAGGACAATGAAAAACTGTTTTTT. Full variable domain (missing parts from reference TRBV19 and TRBJ1-4): DGGITQSPKYLFRKEGQNVTLSCEQNLNHDAMYWYRQDPGQGLRLIYYSQIVNDFQKGDIAEGYSVSREKKESFPLTVTSAQKNPTAFYLCASRPTPGQDNEKLFFGSGTQLSVL.

The chain recombines TRBV11-2 with TRBJ2-7; 7 bases agree with TRBD1. The trim removed 5 bases at V and 1 base at J, leaving 5 bases unmatched. The CDR3 is made up of 14 amino acids. Germline loops: CDR1 SGHAT, CDR2 FQNNGV. CDR3 protein: CASSPRQGSYEQYF. Written as DNA, the CDR3 is TGTGCCAGCAGCCCGAGACAGGGTTCCTACGAGCAGTACTTC.

In DNA, the CDR3 is TGTGCCACCAGCAGAGACCGTCACACTGAAGCTTTCTTT. Protein sequence: CATSRDRHTEAFF. This chain links TRBV15 with TRBJ1-1; D uncertain. Trimming removed 0 bases at V and 3 bases at J, with 5 bases between. There are 13 residues in the CDR3. Germline lookup yields CDR1 LNHNV and CDR2 YYDKDF (reference sequence).

This clone has only one observation. This chain uses TRBV5-6 with TRBJ2-1, with 7 positions matching TRBD2. CDR3 size: 15 residues. CDR1 and CDR2 (germline): SGHDT, YYEEEE. J lost 4 bases, V lost 0 bases, and 4 bases had no gene match. DNA of the CDR3: TGTGCCAGCAGCTTGGCGGCTAGCGGTTACAATGAGCAGTTCTTC. This codes for CASSLAASGYNEQFF.